This entry lists 32 T cell receptor beta chains sequenced from one sample in a study of identical twins. TCRdb called the 5' RACE reads again in MiXCR, with one record for every CDR3 protein. Among about 790,000 distinct CDR3 sequences listed, about 20% were seen once. This sample was shared with a second study, whose subject was T cells expressing NK-cell markers.

Sequences were obtained from PBMCs. The receptors were sampled from a woman under 30 in good health.

The CDR3 DNA is TGTGCCAGCAGCCCTCTACGGGGGGGCCGGGATACGCAGTATTTT. The encoded protein is CASSPLRGGRDTQYF. The V gene is TRBV21-1, the J gene TRBJ2-3; the table assigns TRBD2, which was not confirmed against the DNA. TRBV21-1 is a pseudogene segment. This CDR3 spans 15 amino acids.

The chain couples TRBV7-3 to TRBJ2-5; D is unclear. V lost 1 base and J 2 bases, leaving 8 bases between the germline ends. Germline CDR1 is SGHTA and CDR2 is FQGTGA. The CDR3 contains 14 residues. The CDR3 sequence: CASSLIPSQETQYF. CDR3 coding DNA: TGTGCCAGCAGCTTAATACCGTCTCAAGAGACCCAGTACTTC.

The genes are TRBV30 and TRBJ2-1; TRBD2 matches at 8 bases. The CDR3 contains 15 residues. V shed 0 bases and J 15 bases; nucleotides not matched to a gene: 16. Germline values: CDR1 GTSNPN, CDR2 SVGIG (reference sequence). CDR3 protein: CAWSVTLAGKRGRFF. CDR3 nucleotide sequence: TGTGCCTGGAGTGTCACATTAGCGGGGAAACGAGGACGGTTCTTC.

This rearrangement joins TRBV19 to TRBJ2-1; no reliable D call. The CDR3 runs to 15 residues. The germline V gene has CDR1 LNHDA and CDR2 SQIVND (reference sequence). Trimming cost V 3 bases and J 5 bases, with 14 bases left between them. The CDR3 coding sequence is TGTGCCAGTAGTATCGAGGTCGTAATCGACAATGAGCAGTTCTTC. The encoded protein is CASSIEVVIDNEQFF.

In its sample, this clonotype was seen a few times. The CDR3 sequence is CASSREQGWLRPQHF. In nucleotides, the CDR3 is TGTGCCAGCTCACGGGAACAGGGGTGGCTCAGGCCCCAGCATTTT. The chain recombines TRBV18 with TRBJ1-5; TRBD1 agrees at 7 bases. The CDR3 sequence is 15 residues long. J lost 9 bases, V lost 4 bases, and 12 bases had no gene match. In germline, CDR1 is KGHSH, CDR2 LQKENI.

The chain recombines TRBV7-2 with TRBJ1-2; D is perhaps TRBD1 (5 bases). Germline assignment: CDR1 SGHTA and CDR2 FQGNSA. V was pared by 7 bases and J by 7 bases, with 19 bases between. This CDR3 has 14 amino acids. Written as DNA, the CDR3 is TGTGCCAGCACCCCTCGGGATCTTGGGGGTGGCTACACCTTC. This translates into CASTPRDLGGGYTF.

This clonotype was seen a handful of times. One end of the junction is discordant with germline, which a read error may explain. The chain couples TRBV20-1 to TRBJ1-1, with D maybe TRBD1 (6 bases). The germline CDR1 and CDR2 sequences are DFQATT and SNEGSKA (reference sequence). The CDR3 is made up of 13 amino acids. DNA for the CDR3: TGCAGTGCTTCCGGGACATTCACCCCTGAGGCTTTCTTT. Translation: CSASGTFTPEAFF.

This clonotype has only a few counts. The chain carries TRBV11-2 and TRBJ2-7, with TRBD2 matching over 13 bases. Germline CDR1 is SGHAT and CDR2 is FQNNGV. This CDR3 is built from 18 residues. Trimming at V came to 5 bases and at J to 6 bases, leaving 16 bases not matched to a gene. For the CDR3, the DNA is TGTGCCAGCAGCCGTGAGACTAGCGGGAGGAGGGGTAGGATCGAGCAGTACTTC. Amino acids: CASSRETSGRRGRIEQYF.

V and J are TRBV18 and TRBJ2-1, with D perhaps given as TRBD1 or TRBD2 (5 bases each). CDR3 length: 14 amino acids. V dropped 3 bases and J dropped 5 bases, with 11 bases sitting between them. Germline V lookup: CDR1 KGHSH, CDR2 LQKENI. The CDR3 is CASSPTLGDNEQFF. In DNA form, the CDR3 reads TGTGCCAGCTCACCCACCTTGGGGGACAATGAGCAGTTCTTC. The entire variable domain, with the rest obtained from reference TRBV18 and TRBJ2-1, is as follows: NAGVMQNPRHLVRRRGQEARLRCSPMKGHSHVYWYRQLPEEGLKFMVYLQKENIIDESGMPKERFSAEFPKEGPSILRIQQVVRGDSAAYFCASSPTLGDNEQFFGPGTRLTVL.

DNA of the CDR3: TGTGCCAGCAGTTCGGGACAGGGGGCCGCCAAAGAGACCCAGTACTTC. Translating it yields CASSSGQGAAKETQYF. This chain links TRBV12-3 or TRBV12-4 with TRBJ2-5; 12 positions agree with TRBD1. Unmatched junction bases numbered 6, after V lost 4 bases and J lost 3 bases. The CDR3 extends over 16 amino acids.

There are a few counts of this clonotype. The chain joins TRBV7-2 to TRBJ2-1; no clear D. V was trimmed by 5 bases and J by 6 bases, leaving 11 bases between them. CDR1 and CDR2 (germline): SGHTA, FQGNSA. CDR3 size: 13 residues. The CDR3 bases are TGTGCCAGCAGCCCCCGACCGGGCAATGAGCAGTTCTTC. Translation: CASSPRPGNEQFF.

A few counts support this clonotype. This sequence joins TRBV6-1 and TRBJ2-1, with TRBD1 identical over 10 bases. The CDR3 is 16 residues long. Germline V gives CDR1 MNHNS, CDR2 SASEGT. After removal of 6 bases from V and 2 bases from J, the junction contained 7 bases not matched to a gene. The CDR3 protein is CASRGTGALAYNEQFF. CDR3 nucleotides: TGTGCCAGCAGAGGGACAGGGGCCCTGGCCTACAATGAGCAGTTCTTC.

This chain joins TRBV5-1 and TRBJ1-1, with unresolved D. Trimming removed 0 bases at V and 1 base at J, with 10 bases between. This CDR3 spans 15 amino acids. CDR1 and CDR2 from the germline V gene are SGHRS and YFSETQ. The CDR3 spells CASSLAPGTNTEAFF. The CDR3 region has the DNA TGCGCCAGCAGCTTGGCCCCGGGCACGAACACTGAAGCTTTCTTT.

In this sample, this clonotype turned up a few times. V and J are TRBV4-3 and TRBJ1-1, with 8 bases matching TRBD1. Germline-derived CDR1 and CDR2 are LGHNA and YSLEER. The CDR3 consists of 15 residues. The ends lost 3 bases at V and 2 bases at J; junction bases unmatched: 5. Here the CDR3 DNA reads TGCGCCAGCAGCCATGAGGACAGGGAAAACACTGAAGCTTTCTTT. Its translation is CASSHEDRENTEAFF.

This sequence joins TRBV6-5 and TRBJ2-1; D not certain. The V and J ends lost 0 bases and 13 bases respectively, with 7 bases between them. This CDR3 has 11 amino acids. Germline CDR1 MNHEY, CDR2 SVGAGI. CDR3 amino acids: CASSYSHIQFF. In DNA form, the CDR3 reads TGTGCCAGCAGTTACTCCCATATTCAGTTCTTC.

The V call is TRBV6-5, the J call TRBJ2-3; D possibly corresponds to TRBD2 (7 bases). V dropped 0 bases and J dropped 3 bases, with 13 bases sitting between them. The CDR3 extends over 16 amino acids. In germline, CDR1 is MNHEY, CDR2 SVGAGI. CDR3 in DNA: TGTGCCAGCAGTTACTCGAGGGGGAGGGGGACAGATACGCAGTATTTT. Amino acids: CASSYSRGRGTDTQYF.

J is TRBJ2-3 and V is TRBV20-1, with D possibly matching TRBD2 (6 bases). The V gene's germline CDR1 is DFQATT and CDR2 SNEGSKA (reference sequence). Trimming shortened V by 5 bases and J by 2 bases, and 17 bases separated the two germline ends. This CDR3 has 15 residues. In nucleotides, the CDR3 is TGCAGTGCTGCCCCGGGACTTACTTTCACAGATACGCAGTATTTT. Protein product: CSAAPGLTFTDTQYF.

This chain uses TRBV7-2 with TRBJ2-3; D unresolved. Germline loops: CDR1 SGHTA, CDR2 FQGNSA. V was clipped by 1 base and J by 9 bases, with 14 bases between them. The CDR3 runs 14 residues. The CDR3 DNA reads as TGTGCCAGCAGCTTAGGGGCCCCACCGACAACGCAGTATTTT. Protein sequence: CASSLGAPPTTQYF.

This clonotype was found many times. CDR3 sequence reads: CSARGTNYGYTF. The CDR3 DNA reads as TGCAGTGCTAGAGGGACTAACTATGGCTACACCTTC. This chain connects TRBV20-1 to TRBJ1-2, with D unclear. This CDR3 has 12 amino acids. The germline CDR1 and CDR2 sequences are DFQATT and SNEGSKA (reference sequence). The germline V and J ends were trimmed by 1 base and 0 bases, with 3 bases remaining between them.

The chain couples TRBV7-8 to TRBJ1-6; tentative D call: TRBD1 (5 bases). V dropped 5 bases and J dropped 8 bases, with 16 bases sitting between them. Germline V gene sequence: CDR1 SGHVS, CDR2 FQNEAQ. This CDR3 is built from 15 residues. CDR3 DNA: TGTGCCAGCAGCAGATCCGCGACAGTGTATTCACCCCTCCACTTT. It yields the protein CASSRSATVYSPLHF.

This clonotype appeared a few times. The chain combines TRBV7-8 with TRBJ1-4; TRBD1 aligns across 8 bases. CDR1 is SGHVS and CDR2 is FQNEAQ in the germline V gene. Trimming removed 5 bases from V and 8 bases from J; junction bases left unmatched: 7. The CDR3 has 14 residues. The CDR3 DNA is TGTGCCAGCAGCCCCGGACAGGGTTGGGAAAAACTGTTTTTT. Its translation: CASSPGQGWEKLFF.

This clonotype was counted only a few times. The CDR3 sequence is CASMRGGRWEQFF. The CDR3, as DNA: TGTGCCAGCATGCGTGGGGGGCGGTGGGAGCAGTTCTTC. V and J are TRBV27 and TRBJ2-1; either TRBD1 or TRBD2 may fit D (6 bases each). V lost 7 bases to trimming and J lost 10 bases, with 17 bases between them. The CDR3 runs to 13 residues. CDR1 MNHEY and CDR2 SMNVEV come from the germline V gene (reference sequence).

There are a few counts of this clonotype. The genes are TRBV20-1 and TRBJ2-2; D remains unclear. Deletions cut 2 bases from V and 7 bases from J, with 8 bases between. The CDR3 has 12 residues. Per germline, CDR1 DFQATT and CDR2 SNEGSKA (reference sequence). This CDR3 is CSARIPVGELFF. The CDR3 DNA reads as TGCAGTGCTAGAATCCCGGTCGGGGAGCTGTTTTTT.

This clonotype occurred a few times. The V gene is TRBV20-1, the J gene TRBJ1-2, with 7 bases aligning to TRBD1. CDR3 length equals 13 residues. V trimming: 5 bases; J trimming: 0 bases; junction bases outside the gene matches: 3. Germline V gene sequence: CDR1 DFQATT, CDR2 SNEGSKA (reference sequence). As DNA, the CDR3 is TGCAGTGCTGGGACAGTAGCTAACTATGGCTACACCTTC. Its protein product is CSAGTVANYGYTF.

Only one count was recorded for this clonotype. V and J are TRBV4-3 and TRBJ2-7; 7 nucleotides align to TRBD1. This CDR3 contains 16 residues. Germline CDR1 is LGHNA and CDR2 is YSLEER. V dropped 4 bases and J dropped 7; count of bases not matched to a gene: 16. CDR3 residues: CASSPQARQGTREQYF. CDR3 nucleotides: TGCGCCAGCAGCCCGCAAGCGAGACAGGGTACTCGGGAGCAGTACTTC.

The sample holds a few counts of this clonotype. The CDR3: CASSWTGGSTDTQYF. The CDR3 region has the DNA TGTGCCAGCAGTTGGACAGGGGGAAGCACAGATACGCAGTATTTT. J is TRBJ2-3 and V is TRBV12-3 or TRBV12-4, with 10 positions matching TRBD1. The V segment lost 4 bases and the J segment 0 bases; nucleotides outside the gene matches: 1. The CDR3 spans 15 residues.

This clonotype appeared a few times. The chain joins TRBV18 to TRBJ1-2; D is unclear. Trimming took 0 bases from V and 4 from J, leaving 6 bases between them. This CDR3 has 13 residues. Germline V CDR1 and CDR2: KGHSH, LQKENI. In DNA, the CDR3 is TGTGCCAGCTCACCACCGCCAGGCTATGGCTACACCTTC. It specifies CASSPPPGYGYTF.

This clonotype was seen more than once but under ten times. The V call is TRBV20-1, the J call TRBJ2-7; 7 bases align to TRBD2. V was pared by 3 bases and J by 6 bases, with 11 bases of the junction left unmatched. CDR1 and CDR2 (germline): DFQATT, SNEGSKA (reference sequence). This CDR3 is 14 amino acids long. CDR3 residues: CSASMGGRSGEQYF. CDR3 nucleotide sequence: TGCAGTGCTAGTATGGGAGGGCGCAGCGGCGAGCAGTACTTC.

This clonotype was counted between two and nine times. V gene TRBV2 combines with J gene TRBJ2-7; the match to TRBD1 covers 7 bases. Germline lookup yields CDR1 SNHLY and CDR2 FYNNEI. The CDR3 is 14 residues long. Losses at the gene ends were 5 bases for V and 2 bases for J; bases not matched to a gene: 6. CDR3 amino acids: CASSKTGLAYEQYF. CDR3 sequence (DNA): TGTGCCAGCAGTAAGACAGGGCTTGCCTACGAGCAGTACTTC.

This clonotype came up a few times. The chain recombines TRBV4-2 with TRBJ2-1; 9 nucleotides line up with TRBD2. The germline CDR1 and CDR2 sequences are LGHNA and YNFKEQ. The CDR3 is 15 residues long. With V trimmed by 2 bases and J by 7 bases, 6 bases remained unmatched. CDR3 sequence reads: CASSQIPGLANEQFF. For the CDR3, the DNA is TGTGCCAGCAGCCAAATTCCGGGACTAGCAAATGAGCAGTTCTTC.

The V and J genes are TRBV7-2 and TRBJ2-7; D perhaps matches TRBD2 (6 bases). The germline V gene encodes CDR1 SGHTA and CDR2 FQGNSA. V was clipped by 2 bases and J by 5 bases, with 22 bases between them. CDR3 length: 17 amino acids. The CDR3 DNA is TGTGCCAGCAGCTTAAGTTCTCCGGGGAGGTGGGAAAACGAGCAGTACTTC. Translated: CASSLSSPGRWENEQYF.

In this sample, this clonotype turned up a few times. The chain is built from TRBV12-3 or TRBV12-4 and TRBJ2-1, with a tentative D call TRBD2 (6 bases). This CDR3 is 15 amino acids long. Between the trimmed V and J ends, which lost 3 bases and 5 bases, there was a span of 14 bases. CDR3 nucleotides: TGTGCCAGCAGTTTTGGCGGGACCCTTAACAATGAGCAGTTCTTC. It is translated as CASSFGGTLNNEQFF.